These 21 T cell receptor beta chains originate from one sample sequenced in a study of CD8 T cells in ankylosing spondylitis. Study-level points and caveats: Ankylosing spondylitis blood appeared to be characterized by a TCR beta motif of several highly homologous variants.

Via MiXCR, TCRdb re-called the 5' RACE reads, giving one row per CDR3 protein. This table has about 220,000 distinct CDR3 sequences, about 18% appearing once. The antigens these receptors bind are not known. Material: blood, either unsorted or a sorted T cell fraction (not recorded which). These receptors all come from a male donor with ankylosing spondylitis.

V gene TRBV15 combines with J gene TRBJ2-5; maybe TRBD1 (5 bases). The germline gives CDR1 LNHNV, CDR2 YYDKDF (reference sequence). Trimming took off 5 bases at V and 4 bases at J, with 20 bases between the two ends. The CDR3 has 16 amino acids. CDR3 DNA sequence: TGTGCCACCAGCCGCGAGTGGGGCTCTTCACGAGAGACCCAGTACTTC. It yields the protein CATSREWGSSRETQYF.

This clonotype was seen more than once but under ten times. For the CDR3, the DNA is TGTGCCAGCAGCTTAGCAGGGGATGGCGGGAGCTCCTACAATGAGCAGTTCTTC. Protein product: CASSLAGDGGSSYNEQFF. The chain carries TRBV7-6 and TRBJ2-1, with 7 bases aligning to TRBD2. The CDR3 has 18 amino acids. Germline values: CDR1 SGHVS, CDR2 FNYEAQ. V lost 0 bases, J lost 0 bases, and 8 bases stayed unmatched.

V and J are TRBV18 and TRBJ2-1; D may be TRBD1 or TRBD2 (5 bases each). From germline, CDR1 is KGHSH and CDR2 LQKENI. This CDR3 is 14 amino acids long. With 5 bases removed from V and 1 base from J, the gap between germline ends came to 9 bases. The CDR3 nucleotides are TGTGCCAGCTCATTGGGGGAGTCCTACAATGAGCAGTTCTTC. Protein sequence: CASSLGESYNEQFF.

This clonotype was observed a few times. In DNA, the CDR3 is TGTGCCAGCAGCTTAGCGGCAACCCAGGGTGAATCCACTGAAGCTTTCTTT. Protein sequence: CASSLAATQGESTEAFF. The chain couples TRBV7-6 to TRBJ1-1; tentatively, D is TRBD1 (5 bases). Germline loops: CDR1 SGHVS, CDR2 FNYEAQ. V was pared by 0 bases and J by 4 bases, with 18 bases between. The CDR3 runs 17 residues.

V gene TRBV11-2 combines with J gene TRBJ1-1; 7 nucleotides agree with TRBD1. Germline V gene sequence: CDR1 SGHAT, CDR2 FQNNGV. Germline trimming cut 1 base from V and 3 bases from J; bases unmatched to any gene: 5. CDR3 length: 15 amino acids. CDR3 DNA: TGTGCCAGCAGCTTAGCTCACAGGGGTGACACTGAAGCTTTCTTT. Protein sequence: CASSLAHRGDTEAFF.

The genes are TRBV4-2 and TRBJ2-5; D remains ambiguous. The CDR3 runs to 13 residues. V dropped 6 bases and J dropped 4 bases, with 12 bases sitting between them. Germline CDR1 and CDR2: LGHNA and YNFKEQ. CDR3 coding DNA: TGTGCCAGCAGTCAAAGCGAGATAGAGACCCAGTACTTC. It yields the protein CASSQSEIETQYF.

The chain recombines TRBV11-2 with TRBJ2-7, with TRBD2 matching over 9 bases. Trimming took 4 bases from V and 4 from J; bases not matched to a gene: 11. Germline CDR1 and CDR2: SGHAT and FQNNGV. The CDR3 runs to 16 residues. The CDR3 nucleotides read TGTGCCAGCAGCTCCTCCATGAGCGGGGGGAGATACGAGCAGTACTTC. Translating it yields CASSSSMSGGRYEQYF.

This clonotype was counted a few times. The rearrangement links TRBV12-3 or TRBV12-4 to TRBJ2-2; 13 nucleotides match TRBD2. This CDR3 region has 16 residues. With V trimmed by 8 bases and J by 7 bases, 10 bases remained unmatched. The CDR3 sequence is CASSPGTSGTGGELFF. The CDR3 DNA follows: TGTGCCAGCTCTCCCGGGACTAGCGGGACGGGCGGGGAGCTGTTTTTT.

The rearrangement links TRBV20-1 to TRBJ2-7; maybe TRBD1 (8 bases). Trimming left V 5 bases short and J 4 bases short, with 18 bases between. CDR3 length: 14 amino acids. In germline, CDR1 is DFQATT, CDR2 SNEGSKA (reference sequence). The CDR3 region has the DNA TGCAGTGCTCCCTCAGACAGGGGAGGGTACGAGCAGTACTTC. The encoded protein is CSAPSDRGGYEQYF.

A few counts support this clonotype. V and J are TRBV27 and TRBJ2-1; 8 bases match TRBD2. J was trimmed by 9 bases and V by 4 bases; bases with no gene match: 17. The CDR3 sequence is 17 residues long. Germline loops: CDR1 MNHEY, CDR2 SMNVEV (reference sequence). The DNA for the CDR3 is TGTGCCAGCAGTTCCGTCGGGGGGGCCCGGTCCTCTAGTGAGCAGTTCTTC. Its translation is CASSSVGGARSSSEQFF.

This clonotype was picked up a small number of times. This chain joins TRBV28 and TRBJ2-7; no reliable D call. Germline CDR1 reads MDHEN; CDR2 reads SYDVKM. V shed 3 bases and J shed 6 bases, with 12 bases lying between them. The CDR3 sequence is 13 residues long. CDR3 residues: CASSFAPALEQYF. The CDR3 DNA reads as TGTGCCAGCAGTTTTGCCCCGGCCCTCGAGCAGTACTTC.

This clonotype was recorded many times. The CDR3 DNA reads TGCAGTGCTAGAGAAATGTGGATGGAGGGGGGATACACCTTC. This gives the protein CSAREMWMEGGYTF. The V call is TRBV20-1, the J call TRBJ1-2, with a weak D call TRBD1 (6 bases). The CDR3 totals 14 residues. V gave up 0 bases and J gave up 11 bases, with 19 bases separating them. CDR1 DFQATT and CDR2 SNEGSKA come from the germline V gene (reference sequence).

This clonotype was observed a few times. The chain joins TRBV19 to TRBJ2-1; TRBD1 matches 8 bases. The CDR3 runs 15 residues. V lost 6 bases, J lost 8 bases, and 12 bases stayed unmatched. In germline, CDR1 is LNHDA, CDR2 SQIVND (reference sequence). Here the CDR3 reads CASSPTGADGHEQFF. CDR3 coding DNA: TGTGCCAGTAGCCCGACAGGGGCGGATGGCCATGAGCAGTTCTTC.

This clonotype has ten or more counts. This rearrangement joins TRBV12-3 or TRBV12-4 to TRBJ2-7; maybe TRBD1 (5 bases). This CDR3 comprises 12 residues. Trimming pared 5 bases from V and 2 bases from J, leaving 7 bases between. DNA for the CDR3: TGTGCCAGCAGTCCAGGGACCTACGAGCAGTACTTC. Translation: CASSPGTYEQYF.

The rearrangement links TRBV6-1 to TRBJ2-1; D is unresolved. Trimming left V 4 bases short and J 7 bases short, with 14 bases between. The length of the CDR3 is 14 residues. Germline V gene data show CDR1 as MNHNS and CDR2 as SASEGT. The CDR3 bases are TGTGCCAGCAGTGGAGCTGGTGTTGGGAATGAGCAGTTCTTC. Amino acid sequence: CASSGAGVGNEQFF.

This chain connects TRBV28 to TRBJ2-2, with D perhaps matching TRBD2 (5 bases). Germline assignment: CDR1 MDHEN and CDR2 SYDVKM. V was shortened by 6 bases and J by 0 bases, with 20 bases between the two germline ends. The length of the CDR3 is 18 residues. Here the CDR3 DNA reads TGTGCCAGCAGCCTTAGCGTCCTGTCCTTCGCGAACACCGGGGAGCTGTTTTTT. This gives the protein CASSLSVLSFANTGELFF.

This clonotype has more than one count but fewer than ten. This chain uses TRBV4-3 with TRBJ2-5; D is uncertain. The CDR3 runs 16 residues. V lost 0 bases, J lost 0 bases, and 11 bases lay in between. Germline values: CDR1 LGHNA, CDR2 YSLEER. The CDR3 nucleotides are TGCGCCAGCAGCCAAGACTGGGCAGCCTACCAAGAGACCCAGTACTTC. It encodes CASSQDWAAYQETQYF.

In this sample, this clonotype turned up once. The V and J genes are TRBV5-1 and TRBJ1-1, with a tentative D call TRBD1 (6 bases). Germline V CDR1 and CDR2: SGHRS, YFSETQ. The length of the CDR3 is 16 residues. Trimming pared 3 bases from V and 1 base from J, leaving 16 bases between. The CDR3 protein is CASSWGARGTNTEAFF. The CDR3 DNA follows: TGCGCCAGCAGCTGGGGGGCGAGGGGGACGAACACTGAAGCTTTCTTT.

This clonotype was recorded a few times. In DNA, the CDR3 is TGCGCCAGCAGCTTAAGGGGTACCTACAATGAGCAGTTCTTC. It translates to CASSLRGTYNEQFF. V usage is TRBV5-1 and J usage is TRBJ2-1, with D possibly TRBD1 on 5 matching bases. The CDR3 has 14 amino acids. CDR1 is SGHRS and CDR2 is YFSETQ in the germline V gene. With 2 bases removed from V and 2 bases from J, the gap between germline ends came to 8 bases.

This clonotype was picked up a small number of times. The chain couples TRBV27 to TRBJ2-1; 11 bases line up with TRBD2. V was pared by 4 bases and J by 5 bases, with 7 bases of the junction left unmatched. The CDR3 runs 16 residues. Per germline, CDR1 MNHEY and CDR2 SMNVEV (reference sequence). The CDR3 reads CASSSLLAGDDNEQFF. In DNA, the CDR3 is TGTGCCAGCAGTTCACTACTAGCGGGAGACGACAATGAGCAGTTCTTC.

The CDR3 nucleotides read TGTGCCAGCAGTTTTTCCTACGGAACAGATACGCAGTATTTT. Protein product: CASSFSYGTDTQYF. The chain carries TRBV12-3 or TRBV12-4 and TRBJ2-3; D not certain. Trimming shortened V by 3 bases and J by 3 bases, and 10 bases separated the two germline ends. The CDR3 is 14 residues long.